The clone carrying this T cell receptor (beta chain) was counted between two and nine times. Its antigen is not identified. Germline loops: CDR1 SGHTA, CDR2 FQGNSA. Trimming cost V 1 base and J 6 bases; bases outside gene matches: 4. The CDR3 has 15 amino acids. Assay: immunoSEQ multiplex PCR; the TCRdb copy retains only in-frame clones and omits some. The repertoire holds under 10,000 clones, with approximately 71% as singletons. The data belong to a study of tumor-infiltrating lymphocytes in localized non-small cell lung cancer. Study overall: Several tumor histologies, both smoking statuses, and some post-neoadjuvant chemotherapy samples were included.

Study-wide points: Only some patients had TCR sequencing, depending on available tissue.

This clonotype originated in a human donor with non-small cell lung cancer. The rearrangement links TRBV7-2 to TRBJ1-5; 9 bases map to TRBD1. Sequencing input: uninvolved lung tissue not adjacent to the tumor. CDR3 nucleotides: TGTGCCAGCAGCTTAGTCCGGACAGGGGCTCAGCCCCAGCATTTT. Its translation is CASSLVRTGAQPQHF.